This is a list of T cell receptor beta chains from one sample in a study of immune heterogeneity within non-small cell lung tumors. TCRdb independently ran MiXCR on the multiplex PCR reads; one entry per CDR3 protein. The sample consists of tens of thousands of distinct CDR3 sequences, about 25% of them appearing once. The material sequenced was lung tumor tissue. These receptors all stem from a man aged 35-49 years with non-small cell lung cancer. The CDR3 runs from the conserved cysteine through the conserved F or W. The D gene is left open where the match is weak. Clone size appears in some rows only: once, few, many, or a class for an expanded clone.

>.|TRBJ2-3|TRBV20-1|few
CSAMDRRWAERTDTQYF
TGCAGTGCTATGGACCGGCGGTGGGCGGAGCGCACAGATACGCAGTATTTT
>.|TRBJ2-2|TRBV19|many
CASIGTRAGELFF
TGTGCCAGTATTGGGACCAGAGCCGGGGAGCTGTTTTTT
>TRBD1|TRBJ1-3|TRBV4-2|.
CASSQEGGDRGNTIYF
TGTGCCAGCAGCCAAGAAGGCGGGGACAGGGGAAACACCATATATTTT
>.|TRBJ1-5|TRBV4-1|medium-sized
CASSQGYDQPQHF
TGCGCCAGCAGCCAAGGATACGATCAGCCCCAGCATTTT
>.|TRBJ2-7|TRBV7-8|many
CASSLFSIGISYEQYF
TGTGCCAGCAGCTTATTTTCTATAGGGATCTCCTACGAGCAGTACTTC
>.|TRBJ2-2|TRBV15|many
CATSRDTDTGELFF
TGTGCCACCAGCAGAGATACAGACACCGGGGAGCTGTTTTTT
>.|TRBJ2-2|TRBV6-1|medium-sized
CASSPQALNTGELFF
TGTGCCAGCAGCCCACAGGCGCTGAACACCGGGGAGCTGTTTTTT
>.|TRBJ2-1|TRBV4-3|few
CASSQDPRGGEQFF
TGCGCCAGCAGCCAAGATCCACGTGGGGGTGAGCAGTTCTTC
>.|TRBJ2-7|TRBV28|many
CASSPSGTGHYEQYF
TGTGCCAGCAGTCCTAGCGGGACAGGACACTACGAGCAGTACTTC
>TRBD1|TRBJ1-5|TRBV19|many
CASSRQGNSNQPQHF
TGTGCCAGTTCCAGACAGGGCAATAGCAATCAGCCCCAGCATTTT
>.|TRBJ1-2|TRBV12-3/TRBV12-4|medium-sized
CASTPGGGGYTF
TGTGCCAGCACCCCGGGAGGGGGTGGCTACACCTTC
>TRBD1|TRBJ1-6|TRBV20-1|.
CSAPSTGRHSPLHF
TGCAGTGCTCCTTCGACAGGGAGGCATTCACCCCTCCACTTT
>.|TRBJ2-2|TRBV7-8|medium-sized
CASSWGSTGELFF
TGTGCCAGCAGCTGGGGCTCCACCGGGGAGCTGTTTTTT
>TRBD1|TRBJ1-5|TRBV18|.
CASSPGQGVYSNQPQHF
TGTGCCAGCTCACCCGGACAGGGCGTTTATAGCAATCAGCCCCAGCATTTT
>TRBD1|TRBJ2-7|TRBV5-6|few
CASSLDRGTAFAYEQYF
TGTGCCAGCAGCTTGGACAGGGGGACCGCTTTTGCCTACGAGCAGTACTTC
>.|TRBJ1-6|TRBV2|medium-sized
CASSVQNSPLHF
TGTGCCAGCAGTGTTCAGAATTCACCCCTCCACTTT
>TRBD1|TRBJ1-5|TRBV28|medium-sized
CASSLPGQGANQPQHF
TGTGCCAGCAGTTTACCGGGACAGGGGGCGAATCAGCCCCAGCATTTT
>.|TRBJ1-5|TRBV6-1|many
CAQGAAEPQHF
TGTGCCCAAGGGGCGGCCGAGCCCCAGCATTTT
>TRBD2|TRBJ2-3|TRBV7-8|few
CASSLALLAGDTQYF
TGTGCCAGCAGCTTAGCATTGCTAGCGGGAGATACGCAGTATTTT
>.|TRBJ1-2|TRBV5-4|.
CASSRKGQGYTF
TGTGCCAGTAGCCGAAAGGGTCAAGGCTACACCTTC
>.|TRBJ2-1|TRBV20-1|few
CSARDHPRGISYNEQFF
TGCAGTGCTAGAGATCACCCCCGGGGAATTAGTTACAATGAGCAGTTCTTC
>.|TRBJ2-7|TRBV2|medium-sized
CASSPSSYEQYF
TGTGCCAGCAGTCCCAGCTCCTACGAGCAGTACTTC
>.|TRBJ1-6|TRBV2|once
CASRDLGPAALHF
TGTGCCAGCAGGGATCTTGGGCCCGCGGCCCTCCACTTT
>TRBD1|TRBJ2-1|TRBV5-1|many
CASSLVLGTGGDEQFF
TGCGCCAGCAGCTTGGTTTTAGGGACAGGGGGCGATGAGCAGTTCTTC
>TRBD1|TRBJ1-1|TRBV9|many
CASSTRTGLATEAFF
TGTGCCAGCAGCACCCGGACAGGTTTGGCCACTGAAGCTTTCTTT
>TRBD1|TRBJ1-1|TRBV20-1|many
CSARDPDRGNTEAFF
TGCAGTGCTAGAGACCCGGACAGGGGAAACACTGAAGCTTTCTTT
>TRBD2|TRBJ2-2|TRBV6-1|many
CASSLSGINTGELFF
TGTGCCAGCAGCCTTAGCGGGATTAACACCGGGGAGCTGTTTTTT
>.|TRBJ2-7|TRBV15|many
CATSRASSYEQYF
TGTGCCACCAGCAGAGCGTCGTCGTACGAGCAGTACTTC
>.|TRBJ1-5|TRBV30|few
CAWSTPGGLQPQHF
TGTGCCTGGAGTACCCCGGGAGGGTTACAGCCCCAGCATTTT
>TRBD2|TRBJ2-7|TRBV27|many
CASSLWGGSYEQYF
TGTGCCAGCAGTTTATGGGGGGGATCCTACGAGCAGTACTTC
>.|TRBJ1-3|TRBV6-6|few
CASSYSVLGTRRGSIYF
TGTGCCAGCAGTTATTCGGTTTTAGGGACTCGTCGTGGGTCCATATATTTT
>TRBD2|TRBJ2-2|TRBV10-1|medium-sized
CASSDREGGPDTGELFF
TGCGCCAGCAGCGACCGGGAGGGAGGGCCGGACACCGGGGAGCTGTTTTTT
>.|TRBJ2-7|TRBV7-8|many
CASSLSGPYEQYF
TGTGCCAGCAGCTTAAGCGGTCCCTACGAGCAGTACTTC
>TRBD2|TRBJ2-1|TRBV24-1|medium-sized
CATSDLSGGSYNEQFF
TGTGCCACCAGTGATTTGAGCGGGGGTTCCTACAATGAGCAGTTCTTC
>.|TRBJ2-3|TRBV2|large
CASRYQDTQYF
TGTGCCAGCAGGTACCAAGATACGCAGTATTTT
>.|TRBJ2-5|TRBV13|.
CASSERNQETQYF
TGTGCCAGCTCCGAGCGGAACCAAGAGACCCAGTACTTC
>.|TRBJ2-2|TRBV7-9|.
CASSYTGNTGELFF
TGTGCCAGCAGCTATACGGGGAACACCGGGGAGCTGTTTTTT
>.|TRBJ2-7|TRBV7-8|many
CASSFEVRGTEQYF
TGTGCCAGCAGCTTCGAAGTACGGGGTACCGAGCAGTACTTC
>.|TRBJ2-7|TRBV2|medium-sized
CASTPGAAYEQYF
TGTGCCAGCACCCCGGGGGCTGCCTACGAGCAGTACTTC
>TRBD1|TRBJ1-6|TRBV6-1|many
CASSRKPPGQGVSPLHF
TGTGCCAGCAGCCGTAAACCACCGGGACAGGGAGTATCACCCCTCCACTTT
>.|TRBJ2-7|TRBV14|few
CASSQGVGSGKRYEQYF
TGTGCCAGCAGCCAAGGCGTGGGGTCAGGGAAACGGTACGAGCAGTACTTC
>TRBD1|TRBJ2-4|TRBV19|.
CASREGGTGGKNIQYF
TGTGCCAGTAGGGAGGGAGGGACAGGGGGCAAAAACATTCAGTACTTC
>.|TRBJ1-3|TRBV20-1|.
CSARWGSGNTIYF
TGCAGTGCTAGATGGGGCTCTGGAAACACCATATATTTT
>.|TRBJ2-1|TRBV14|many
CASSQVRHTKQFF
TGTGCCAGCAGCCAAGTTAGACATACTAAGCAGTTCTTC